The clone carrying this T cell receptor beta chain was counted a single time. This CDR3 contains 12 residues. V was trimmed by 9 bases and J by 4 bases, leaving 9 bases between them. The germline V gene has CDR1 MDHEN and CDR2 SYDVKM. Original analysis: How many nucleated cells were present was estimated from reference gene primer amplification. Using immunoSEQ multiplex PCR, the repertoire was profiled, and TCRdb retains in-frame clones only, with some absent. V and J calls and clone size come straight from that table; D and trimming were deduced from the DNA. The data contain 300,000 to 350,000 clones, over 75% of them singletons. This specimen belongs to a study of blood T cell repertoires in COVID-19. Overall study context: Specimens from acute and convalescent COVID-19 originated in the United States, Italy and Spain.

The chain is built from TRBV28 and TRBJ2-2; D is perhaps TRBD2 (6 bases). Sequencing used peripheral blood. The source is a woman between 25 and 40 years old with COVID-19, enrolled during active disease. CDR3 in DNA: TGTGCCAGTCCGGGAGTCACCGGGGAGCTGTTTTTT. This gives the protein CASPGVTGELFF.